This passage covers 5 T cell receptor beta chains from one sample sequenced in a study of T cells after yellow fever vaccination. TCRdb redid the calling of the 5' RACE reads with MiXCR, one entry per CDR3 protein. The sample holds around 350,000 distinct CDR3 sequences, 11% seen once. Sequenced here: PBMCs, sampled on the day of the first yellow fever vaccination. Every receptor here comes from a man aged 18 to 30 who received the YFV17D yellow fever vaccine.

CDR3 sequence (DNA): TGTGCCACGGGACATAGCTCCTACGAGCAGTACTTC. Protein sequence: CATGHSSYEQYF. The gene calls are TRBV15 and TRBJ2-7; D is perhaps TRBD1 (6 bases). Trimming left V 9 bases short and J 0 bases short, with 9 bases between. In germline, CDR1 is LNHNV, CDR2 YYDKDF (reference sequence). This CDR3 contains 12 residues.

The chain couples TRBV20-1 to TRBJ1-5; 8 bases are a match to TRBD1. This CDR3 has 14 residues. The junction had 4 bases not matched to a gene; V was cut back by 0 bases and J by 6 bases. Germline CDR1 reads DFQATT; CDR2 reads SNEGSKA (reference sequence). For the CDR3, the DNA is TGCAGTGCTAGAGATCCAGGGGGCGGTCAGCCCCAGCATTTT. Translating gives CSARDPGGGQPQHF.

The CDR3 DNA reads TGCGCCAGCAGCCAAAGCTTAGCGCGCGGACTCCTCACCCGGTCTAGCACAGATACGCAGTATTTT. Encoded protein: CASSQSLARGLLTRSSTDTQYF. The gene calls are TRBV4-3 and TRBJ2-3; a possible D gene is TRBD2 (5 bases). This CDR3 region has 22 residues. Trimming took off 2 bases at V and 0 bases at J, with 30 bases between the two ends. Germline V gene sequence: CDR1 LGHNA, CDR2 YSLEER.

The chain is built from TRBV4-3 and TRBJ2-3, with D perhaps given as TRBD1 or TRBD2 (5 bases each). There are 18 residues in the CDR3. Trimming left V 0 bases short and J 3 bases short, with 19 bases between. The germline V gene has CDR1 LGHNA and CDR2 YSLEER. The chain's CDR3 is CASSQDPPRGSVTDTQYF. The CDR3 bases are TGCGCCAGCAGCCAAGATCCGCCGAGGGGAAGCGTGACAGATACGCAGTATTTT.

There are a few counts of this clonotype. The J gene is TRBJ2-1, the V gene TRBV7-2; 10 nucleotides align to TRBD2. CDR1 SGHTA and CDR2 FQGNSA come from the germline V gene. Trimming removed 3 bases from V and 6 bases from J; junction bases left unmatched: 8. The CDR3 extends over 16 amino acids. This CDR3 is CASSLRSSGGGNEQFF. CDR3 bases: TGTGCCAGCAGCTTGAGGTCTAGCGGGGGAGGCAATGAGCAGTTCTTC.